The T cell receptor (beta chain) described here comes from a study of OX40 agonist ivuxolimab in advanced cancers. Looking at the study overall: Three partial responders included one hepatocellular carcinoma patient and two cutaneous melanoma patients.

Germline V gene sequence: CDR1 MNHNS, CDR2 SASEGT. After removal of 6 bases from V and 6 bases from J, the junction contained 13 bases not matched to a gene. This CDR3 spans 15 amino acids. The study's findings and limits: Among the nonresponders, some also had low normalized T-cell clonal expansion. In the 0.1 to 3.0 mg/kg range, CD4+ and CD8+ blood T cells had expanded clonally by week 6.

Method: immunoSEQ multiplex PCR; TCRdb's copy keeps in-frame clones and lacks some. In the table there are about 31,000 clones, about 90% of which are singletons. As regards this clone: What it binds is not known.

This material consisted of CD4+ or CD8+ T cells sorted from blood, taken in a trial of the OX40 agonist ivuxolimab. This clonotype was sampled from an adult with an advanced solid tumor such as melanoma, head and neck, liver or kidney cancer. The V call is TRBV6-1, the J call TRBJ1-1; 7 nucleotides match TRBD1. CDR3 residues: CASRKIRDSGPEAFF. CDR3 DNA: TGTGCCAGCAGGAAAATCCGGGACAGTGGCCCTGAAGCTTTCTTT.